This T cell receptor (beta chain) was identified during a study of T cell responses to AZD1222 COVID-19 vaccine. Per the germline V gene, CDR1 is MNHEY and CDR2 is SVGAGI. The CDR3 contains 11 residues. The germline V and J ends were trimmed by 5 bases and 8 bases, with 10 bases remaining between them. Sequencing was performed with immunoSEQ multiplex PCR; in TCRdb, only in-frame clones are kept and a portion is missing. This table has approximately 110,000 clones, roughly 88% appearing once. This receptor was taken from an adult in good health. The material sequenced was peripheral blood, taken on day 0 of AZD1222 vaccination. The chain couples TRBV6-5 to TRBJ2-7; D possibly corresponds to TRBD1 (6 bases). Here the CDR3 DNA reads TGTGCCAGCAGTCTGGGGGCGAAGCAGTACTTC. Translating gives CASSLGAKQYF.